Shown below are 5 T cell receptor beta chains from a single sample sequenced in a study of T-cell reconstitution after alpha-beta-depleted transplantation in children. Unique molecular identifiers were incorporated during preparation of the TCRbeta library. In TCRdb, the PCR reads were re-called with MiXCR into one record per CDR3 protein. The repertoire has 81,000 or so distinct CDR3 sequences, 15% to 19% of them found once; the top ten carry around a fifth. Material: PBMCs, mostly from graft donor cells, obtained 180 days after TCRalphabeta/CD19-depleted stem cell transplant. The receptors shown here come from a male patient between 2 and 10 years old who had a stem cell transplant for acute lymphoblastic leukemia, so the T cells may come from the graft donor.

This clonotype has ten or more counts. The chain couples TRBV7-8 to TRBJ2-3; D unresolved. The CDR3 contains 18 residues. Trimming cost V 0 bases and J 0 bases, with 16 bases left between them. Germline CDR1 and CDR2: SGHVS and FQNEAQ. As DNA, the CDR3 is TGTGCCAGCAGCTTAGCCCCCCCAGGAGCCACTAGCACAGATACGCAGTATTTT. Protein: CASSLAPPGATSTDTQYF.

This clonotype was detected many times. This chain joins TRBV6-5 and TRBJ2-2; D is perhaps TRBD1 (5 bases). CDR3 length: 15 amino acids. Between the trimmed V and J ends, which lost 3 bases and 4 bases, there was a span of 12 bases. CDR1 and CDR2 from the germline V gene are MNHEY and SVGAGI. In nucleotides, the CDR3 is TGTGCCAGCAGTTATAGAGACAGTGTCACCGGGGAGCTGTTTTTT. Protein: CASSYRDSVTGELFF.

This chain connects TRBV11-2 to TRBJ1-2; 8 bases are a match to TRBD1. V shed 6 bases and J 4 bases; nucleotides not matched to a gene: 13. The V gene's germline CDR1 is SGHAT and CDR2 FQNNGV. This CDR3 has 16 residues. For the CDR3, the DNA is TGTGCCAGCAGTCCTAGTGGACAGGGAAGCTTCTATGGCTACACCTTC. Its translation is CASSPSGQGSFYGYTF.

The table lists this clonotype with a few counts. This chain links TRBV20-1 with TRBJ2-2; the match to TRBD1 covers 10 bases. The length of the CDR3 is 14 residues. Germline lookup yields CDR1 DFQATT and CDR2 SNEGSKA (reference sequence). The CDR3 nucleotides are TGCAGGCCGTCCGGGGACAGGGGCACCGGGGAGCTGTTTTTT. This codes for CRPSGDRGTGELFF.

The chain combines TRBV18 with TRBJ1-5, with D possibly being TRBD1 (5 bases). Germline V gives CDR1 KGHSH, CDR2 LQKENI. CDR3 size: 14 residues. V lost 3 bases and J 4 bases, leaving 10 bases between the germline ends. CDR3 loop: CASSPQGSNQPQHF. CDR3 bases: TGTGCCAGCTCACCCCAGGGCTCTAATCAGCCCCAGCATTTT.